A selection of T cell receptor beta chains follows, all from one sample in a study of T cells and copy number aberrations in small-cell lung cancer. Clones were read by immunoSEQ multiplex PCR, and TCRdb kept only the in-frame ones, dropping some. The sample lists about 260 clones; about 87% were seen once. Material for sequencing was tumor tissue. The receptors come from an older woman with small cell lung cancer. Each CDR3 is given with its conserved first and last residue. Fields, in order: clone size, CDR3 length, J gene, D gene, V gene, CDR3 DNA, CDR3 protein. The D gene is left open where the match is weak. Expanded clones get a size class; other rows say once, few or many, or leave the size out.

clone_size: .
cdr3_length: 14
j_call: TRBJ2-2
d_call: .
v_call: TRBV11-3
cdr3_nt: TGTGCCAGCAGCCTTACCCCGGTGGCCGGGGAGCTGTTTTTT
cdr3_aa: CASSLTPVAGELFF

clone_size: .
cdr3_length: 14
j_call: TRBJ2-7
d_call: .
v_call: TRBV7-9
cdr3_nt: TGTGCCAGCAGCTTAGGCAGCATCGCCTACGAGCAGTACTTC
cdr3_aa: CASSLGSIAYEQYF

clone_size: .
cdr3_length: 13
j_call: TRBJ2-5
d_call: .
v_call: TRBV7-3
cdr3_nt: TGTGCCAGCAGCTTAGCAGCGTGGGAGACCCAGTACTTC
cdr3_aa: CASSLAAWETQYF

clone_size: .
cdr3_length: 13
j_call: TRBJ2-2
d_call: .
v_call: TRBV4-2
cdr3_nt: TGTGCCAGCAGCCGGGGAGGCACCGGGGAGCTGTTTTTT
cdr3_aa: CASSRGGTGELFF

clone_size: .
cdr3_length: 14
j_call: TRBJ2-2
d_call: TRBD1
v_call: TRBV6-5
cdr3_nt: TGTGCCAGCAGGCGACAGGGAAACACCGGGGAGCTGTTTTTT
cdr3_aa: CASRRQGNTGELFF

clone_size: .
cdr3_length: 16
j_call: TRBJ2-1
d_call: TRBD2
v_call: TRBV7-2
cdr3_nt: TGTGCCAGCAGCTTAGGTGGAAGTAGCGGGAGAGGTGAGCAGTTCTTC
cdr3_aa: CASSLGGSSGRGEQFF

clone_size: .
cdr3_length: 11
j_call: TRBJ1-1
d_call: .
v_call: TRBV30
cdr3_nt: TGTGCCTGGAGCTACGATACTGAAGCTTTCTTT
cdr3_aa: CAWSYDTEAFF

clone_size: .
cdr3_length: 18
j_call: TRBJ1-1
d_call: TRBD1
v_call: TRBV10-2
cdr3_nt: TGCGCCAGCAGTGAGTCAAGGACAGGAGCTAACATGAACACTGAAGCTTTCTTT
cdr3_aa: CASSESRTGANMNTEAFF

clone_size: .
cdr3_length: 21
j_call: TRBJ2-3
d_call: TRBD2
v_call: TRBV19
cdr3_nt: TGTGCCAGTAGTATCGCCCCTCTAGCGGGAGAACTCCAAACTAGCACAGATACGCAGTATTTT
cdr3_aa: CASSIAPLAGELQTSTDTQYF

clone_size: once
cdr3_length: 16
j_call: TRBJ2-1
d_call: TRBD2
v_call: TRBV29-1
cdr3_nt: TGCAGCGTTGAAGGGGCTAGCGGGATCTCCTACAATGAGCAGTTCTTC
cdr3_aa: CSVEGASGISYNEQFF

clone_size: .
cdr3_length: 11
j_call: TRBJ1-2
d_call: TRBD1
v_call: TRBV20-1
cdr3_nt: TGCAGTGCCCCAGGGGGGTATGGCTACACCTTC
cdr3_aa: CSAPGGYGYTF

clone_size: .
cdr3_length: 14
j_call: TRBJ1-1
d_call: .
v_call: TRBV7-2
cdr3_nt: TGTGCCAGCAGCTTACTTTGGGGGCTGACCGAAGCTTTCTTT
cdr3_aa: CASSLLWGLTEAFF

clone_size: .
cdr3_length: 17
j_call: TRBJ2-1
d_call: TRBD2
v_call: TRBV4-3
cdr3_nt: TGCGCCAGCAGCCAAGACCCCCCTAGCGGGAGCTACAATGAGCAGTTCTTC
cdr3_aa: CASSQDPPSGSYNEQFF

clone_size: .
cdr3_length: 13
j_call: TRBJ1-1
d_call: .
v_call: TRBV13
cdr3_nt: TGTGCCAGCAGCACCCGTCCGGGGACTGAAGCTTTCTTT
cdr3_aa: CASSTRPGTEAFF

clone_size: .
cdr3_length: 15
j_call: TRBJ1-1
d_call: .
v_call: TRBV5-1
cdr3_nt: TGCGCCAGCAGCTTGAGTCCGGGGGCGGACACTGAAGCTTTCTTT
cdr3_aa: CASSLSPGADTEAFF

clone_size: .
cdr3_length: 13
j_call: TRBJ1-1
d_call: TRBD1
v_call: TRBV29-1
cdr3_nt: TGCAGCGCCCAGACAGGGTTGAACACTGAAGCTTTCTTT
cdr3_aa: CSAQTGLNTEAFF

clone_size: .
cdr3_length: 15
j_call: TRBJ1-6
d_call: .
v_call: TRBV18
cdr3_nt: TGTGCCAGCTCACTCAGCCAGGAAAGGAATTCACCCCTCCACTTT
cdr3_aa: CASSLSQERNSPLHF

clone_size: .
cdr3_length: 14
j_call: TRBJ2-2
d_call: .
v_call: TRBV7-9
cdr3_nt: TGTGCCAGCAGCTCGGGGAGGAACACCGGGGAGCTGTTTTTT
cdr3_aa: CASSSGRNTGELFF

clone_size: once
cdr3_length: 14
j_call: TRBJ1-2
d_call: TRBD1
v_call: TRBV5-1
cdr3_nt: TGCGCCAGCAGCTCGGACAGGGGGCGGAACGGCTACACCTTC
cdr3_aa: CASSSDRGRNGYTF

clone_size: .
cdr3_length: 16
j_call: TRBJ2-7
d_call: TRBD2
v_call: TRBV6-6
cdr3_nt: TGTGCCAGCAGTTACCTTCGGGAGGGGACTCCCTACGAGCAGTACTTC
cdr3_aa: CASSYLREGTPYEQYF